This TCR beta chain emerged from a study of regulatory dendritic cells for organ transplantation. Study-wide context: Regulatory dendritic cells came from monocytes given vitamin D3 and IL-10. Study-wide findings and caveats: Regulatory dendritic cells appeared to expand memory CD8+ clones less than mature ones. Memory CD8+ T cells were the most oligoclonal; naive cells were highly diverse.

V was shortened by 4 bases and J by 4 bases, with 17 bases between the two germline ends. CDR3 length equals 15 residues. Germline V gene sequence: CDR1 SNHLY, CDR2 FYNNEI. Repertoires were generated with immunoSEQ multiplex PCR, while TCRdb's copy carries only in-frame clones and drops some. The sample carries 9,500 to 15,000 clones, about 56% recorded once. Sorted subsets were CFSE-labeled and cultured approximately 5 days with allogeneic dendritic cells. As to this clone: No antigen is known for it.

Sequencing input: naive CD8+ T cells from blood cultured with dendritic cells. Noted subset: CD45RA+ naive T cells. The sequence was obtained from a human donor in good health. The chain links TRBV2 to TRBJ2-7; no definite D call. The CDR3 loop is CASSGTVSSSYEQYF. CDR3 DNA: TGTGCCAGCAGTGGAACCGTTTCGTCTAGTTACGAGCAGTACTTC.